This entry lists 6 T cell receptor beta chains sequenced from one sample in a study of GPR56 and killer-like receptors on CD4 memory cells. Sorting by FACS used killer cell lectin-like receptor and GPR56 expression to define five CD4+ populations. TCRdb re-called the reads and gives one entry per CDR3 protein, without DNA. The sample totals 1,000 to 1,200 distinct CDR3 sequences. What was sequenced was memory CD4+ T cells from blood. The receptors were gathered from a human donor in good health.

This clonotype counts as medium-sized by frequency. This CDR3 is CASSEPYNSPLHF. This chain links TRBV6-1 with TRBJ1-6. This CDR3 comprises 13 residues. Germline V gene lookup returns CDR1 MNHNS and CDR2 SASEGT.

The chain combines TRBV12-3 or TRBV12-4 with TRBJ1-2; the D call of TRBD1 rests on TCRdb alone, since no DNA is present to check it. The CDR3 is 17 residues long. This chain's CDR3 is CASSLPGSGTGRMGYTF.

The chain couples TRBV9 to TRBJ1-4; absent DNA, TCRdb's TRBD1 call cannot be checked. Germline-derived CDR1 and CDR2 are SGDLS and YYNGEE. The CDR3 has 16 residues. The CDR3: CASTSGTGGRSEKLFF.

The chain links TRBV25-1 to TRBJ2-3; without DNA, the TCRdb call of TRBD1 cannot be checked. The germline V gene encodes CDR1 MGHDK and CDR2 SYGVNS. The CDR3 extends over 16 amino acids. The CDR3 sequence is CASSESGQGEVKTQYF.

This clonotype is deemed medium-sized (0.01 to 0.1%) by its frequency. J is TRBJ2-2 and V is TRBV6-2 or TRBV6-3; TCRdb's D gene call, TRBD2, goes unchecked for lack of DNA. This CDR3 spans 17 amino acids. Germline values: CDR1 MNHEY, CDR2 SVGEGT. The CDR3 is CASSLPGVAANTGELFF.

This clonotype is labeled large based on frequency. The chain combines TRBV6-1 with TRBJ1-5. Germline values: CDR1 MNHNS, CDR2 SASEGT. There are 12 residues in the CDR3. CDR3 in amino acids: CASEDLSQPQHF.